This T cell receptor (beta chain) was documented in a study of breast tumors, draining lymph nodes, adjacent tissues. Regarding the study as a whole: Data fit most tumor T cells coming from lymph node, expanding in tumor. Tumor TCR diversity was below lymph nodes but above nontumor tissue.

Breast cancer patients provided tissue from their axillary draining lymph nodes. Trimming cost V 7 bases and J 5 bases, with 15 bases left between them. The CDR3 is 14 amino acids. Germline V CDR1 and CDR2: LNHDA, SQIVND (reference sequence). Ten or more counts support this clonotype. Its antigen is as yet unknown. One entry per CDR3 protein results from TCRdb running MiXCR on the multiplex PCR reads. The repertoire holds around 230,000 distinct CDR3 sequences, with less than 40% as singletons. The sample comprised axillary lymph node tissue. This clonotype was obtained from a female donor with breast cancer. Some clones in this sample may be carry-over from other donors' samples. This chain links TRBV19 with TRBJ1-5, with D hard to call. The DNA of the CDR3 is TGTGCCAGTACCCCGGCACAGTCATATCAGCCCCAGCATTTT. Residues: CASTPAQSYQPQHF.